This T cell receptor beta chain comes out of a study of T cell responses to AZD1222 COVID-19 vaccine. The CDR3 sequence is 19 residues long. Trimming cost V 0 bases and J 5 bases; bases outside gene matches: 10. The V gene's germline CDR1 is SGHRS and CDR2 YFSETQ. TCRdb keeps only in-frame clones here, not all; method: immunoSEQ multiplex PCR. Seen here are 150,000 or so clones, over 90% observed once, and the top ten hold 3.6%. The source material was peripheral blood, sampled 28 days after the second AZD1222 dose. The chain couples TRBV5-1 to TRBJ2-1; 14 bases fit TRBD2. This TCR was sampled from an adult who received the AZD1222 COVID-19 vaccine. CDR3 in DNA: TGCGCCAGCAGCTTGGGGGGACTAGCGGGAGACTATATTAACAATGAGCAGTTCTTC. This gives the protein CASSLGGLAGDYINNEQFF.